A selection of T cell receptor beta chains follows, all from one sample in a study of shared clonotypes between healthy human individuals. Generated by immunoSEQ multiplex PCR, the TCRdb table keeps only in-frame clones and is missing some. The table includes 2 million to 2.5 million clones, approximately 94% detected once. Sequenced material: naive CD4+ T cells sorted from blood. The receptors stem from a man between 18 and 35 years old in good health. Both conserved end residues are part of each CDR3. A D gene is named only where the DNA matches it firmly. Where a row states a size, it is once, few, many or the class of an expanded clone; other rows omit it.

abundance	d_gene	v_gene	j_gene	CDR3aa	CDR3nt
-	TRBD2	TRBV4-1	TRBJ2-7	CASSQGRQVGSAGAEQYF	TGCGCCAGCAGCCAAGGAAGGCAGGTCGGGTCCGCGGGAGCCGAGCAGTACTTC
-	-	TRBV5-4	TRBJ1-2	CASSLVGGNGYTF	TGTGCCAGCAGCTTGGTCGGGGGAAATGGCTACACCTTC
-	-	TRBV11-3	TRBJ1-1	CASSSRTGGTEAFF	TGTGCCAGCAGCTCCCGGACTGGGGGCACTGAAGCTTTCTTT
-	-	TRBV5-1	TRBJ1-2	CASSLGDNYGYTF	TGCGCCAGCAGCTTAGGGGACAACTATGGCTACACCTTC
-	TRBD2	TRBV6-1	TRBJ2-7	CASSAGLAGREQYF	TGTGCCAGCAGTGCGGGACTAGCGGGACGGGAGCAGTACTTC
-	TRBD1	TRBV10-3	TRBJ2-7	CAIRAGTGFYEQYF	TGTGCCATCAGGGCCGGGACAGGATTCTACGAGCAGTACTTC
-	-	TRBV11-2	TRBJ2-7	CASSLVRQSPYEQYF	TGTGCCAGCAGCTTAGTCCGGCAGTCACCCTACGAGCAGTACTTC
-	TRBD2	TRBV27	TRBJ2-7	CASKSGLAALEQYF	TGTGCCAGCAAGTCAGGACTAGCGGCTCTCGAGCAGTACTTC
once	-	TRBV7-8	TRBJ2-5	CASSSLGLALETQYF	TGTGCCAGCAGCTCACTCGGCTTGGCCTTGGAGACCCAGTACTTC
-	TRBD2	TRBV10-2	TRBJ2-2	CASSPTSVHTGELFF	TGCGCCAGCAGTCCGACTAGCGTGCACACCGGGGAGCTGTTTTTT
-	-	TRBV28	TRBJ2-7	CASTPFPWTEMYEQYF	TGTGCCAGCACCCCCTTCCCCTGGACAGAGATGTACGAGCAGTACTTC
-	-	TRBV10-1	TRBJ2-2	CASSDFWTANTGELFF	TGCGCCAGCAGTGATTTCTGGACTGCTAACACCGGGGAGCTGTTTTTT
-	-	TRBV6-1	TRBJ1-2	CASSERGASYGYTF	TGTGCCAGCAGTGAAAGGGGGGCTTCCTATGGCTACACCTTC
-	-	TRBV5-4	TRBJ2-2	CASSSQSAPTSRELFF	TGTGCCAGCAGCTCACAATCGGCTCCCACAAGCCGGGAGCTGTTTTTT
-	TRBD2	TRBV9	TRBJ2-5	CASSPRGGGGPQETQYF	TGTGCCAGCAGCCCTCGGGGGGGCGGGGGCCCCCAAGAGACCCAGTACTTC
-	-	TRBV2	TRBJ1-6	CANGQDSYNSPLHF	TGTGCCAACGGGCAGGACTCCTATAATTCACCCCTCCACTTT
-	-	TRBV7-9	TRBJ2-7	CASSLFLEQYF	TGTGCCAGCAGCTTATTTCTCGAGCAGTACTTC
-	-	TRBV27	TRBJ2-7	CASSTQALSSYEQYF	TGTGCCAGCAGCACCCAGGCACTCAGCTCCTACGAGCAGTACTTC
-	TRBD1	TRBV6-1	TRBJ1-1	CASRGTGGLTEAFF	TGTGCCAGCAGAGGGACAGGTGGACTCACTGAAGCTTTCTTT
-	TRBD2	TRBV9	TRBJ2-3	CASSPPGLAGTDTQYF	TGTGCCAGCAGCCCTCCCGGACTAGCGGGCACAGATACGCAGTATTTT
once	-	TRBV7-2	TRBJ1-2	CASSAGLYGYTF	TGTGCCAGCAGCGCGGGCCTCTATGGCTACACCTTC
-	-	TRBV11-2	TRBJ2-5	CASSLGGPQETQYF	TGTGCCAGCAGCTTAGGGGGACCTCAAGAGACCCAGTACTTC
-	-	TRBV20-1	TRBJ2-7	CSASNDEQYF	TGCAGTGCTAGTAACGACGAGCAGTACTTC
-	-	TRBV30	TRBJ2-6	CAWSLGGTGANVLTF	TGTGCCTGGAGTCTAGGGGGAACTGGGGCCAACGTCCTGACTTTC
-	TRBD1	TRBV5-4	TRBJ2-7	CASSLPGQGSYEQYF	TGTGCCAGCAGCTTACCCGGACAGGGGTCCTACGAGCAGTACTTC
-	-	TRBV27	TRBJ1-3	CASSSEKLGGNTIYF	TGTGCCAGCAGTTCGGAAAAACTAGGCGGAAACACCATATATTTT
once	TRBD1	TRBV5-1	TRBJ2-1	CASSKTGQGYNEQFF	TGCGCCAGCAGCAAGACGGGACAGGGGTACAATGAGCAGTTCTTC
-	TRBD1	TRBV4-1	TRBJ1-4	CASSQVQGAKLFF	TGCGCCAGCAGCCAAGTTCAGGGGGCAAAACTGTTTTTT
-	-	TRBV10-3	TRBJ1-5	CAISDSGGSNQPQHF	TGTGCCATCAGTGATTCAGGAGGGTCCAATCAGCCCCAGCATTTT
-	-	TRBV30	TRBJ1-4	CAWSVVRVEKLFF	TGTGCCTGGAGTGTAGTCAGGGTTGAAAAACTGTTTTTT
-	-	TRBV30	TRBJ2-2	CAWRKQTGNTGELFF	TGTGCCTGGAGGAAACAGACAGGGAACACCGGGGAGCTGTTTTTT
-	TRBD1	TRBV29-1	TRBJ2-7	CSVSGQGSYEQYF	TGCAGCGTATCGGGACAGGGCTCCTACGAGCAGTACTTC
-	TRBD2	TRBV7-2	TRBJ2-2	CASSLAKVAGANTGELFF	TGTGCCAGCAGCTTAGCGAAAGTAGCGGGGGCGAACACCGGGGAGCTGTTTTTT
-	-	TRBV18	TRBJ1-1	CASSPPSTNTEAFF	TGTGCCAGCTCACCCCCCTCAACGAACACTGAAGCTTTCTTT
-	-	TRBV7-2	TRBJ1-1	CASGQGSNTEAFF	TGTGCCAGTGGGCAGGGGTCAAACACTGAAGCTTTCTTT
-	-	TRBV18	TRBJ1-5	CASSPGQTISNQPQHF	TGTGCCAGCTCACCAGGACAGACTATTAGCAATCAGCCCCAGCATTTT
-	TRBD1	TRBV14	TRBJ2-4	CASSHRDRGRNIQYF	TGTGCCAGCAGCCATAGGGACAGGGGTCGGAACATTCAGTACTTC
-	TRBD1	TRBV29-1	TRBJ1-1	CSVGDRMFTEAFF	TGCAGCGTTGGGGACAGGATGTTTACTGAAGCTTTCTTT
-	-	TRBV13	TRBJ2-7	CASSLRAKLGIYEQYF	TGTGCCAGCAGCTTAAGAGCGAAACTTGGGATCTACGAGCAGTACTTC
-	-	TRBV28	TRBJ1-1	CASSRGQIEAFF	TGTGCCAGCAGCCGAGGACAGATTGAAGCTTTCTTT
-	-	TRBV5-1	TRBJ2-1	CASSFEVNEQFF	TGCGCCAGCAGCTTTGAGGTGAATGAGCAGTTCTTC
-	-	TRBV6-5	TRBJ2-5	CASSYGQFQETQYF	TGTGCCAGCAGTTACGGGCAGTTTCAAGAGACCCAGTACTTC
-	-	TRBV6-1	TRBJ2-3	CASSETDTDTQYF	TGTGCCAGCAGTGAGACAGACACAGATACGCAGTATTTT